The T cell receptor (beta chain) described here comes from a study of T cells in Graves' hyperthyroidism and ophthalmopathy. This CDR3 is 13 amino acids long. Deletions cut 2 bases from V and 9 bases from J, with 12 bases between. The germline V gene encodes CDR1 SGHTA and CDR2 FQGTGA. TCR beta CDR3 regions were amplified from RNA transcripts. A set of HTBI primers served as the primers for a first-round RT-PCR of the TCR CDR3. TCRdb independently ran MiXCR on the multiplex PCR reads; one entry per CDR3 protein. The data show under 300,000 distinct CDR3 sequences, with approximately 20% seen just once and roughly 60% held by the top ten. This clonotype was seen repeatedly, ten times or more.

This TCR came from a man aged 25 to 40 with Graves' ophthalmopathy. The J gene is TRBJ2-3, the V gene TRBV7-3, with D tentatively TRBD1 (5 bases). The sequenced material came from blood. DNA of the CDR3: TGTGCCAGCAGCTTAGATCAGCCAGGGACGCAGTATTTT. Encoded protein: CASSLDQPGTQYF.